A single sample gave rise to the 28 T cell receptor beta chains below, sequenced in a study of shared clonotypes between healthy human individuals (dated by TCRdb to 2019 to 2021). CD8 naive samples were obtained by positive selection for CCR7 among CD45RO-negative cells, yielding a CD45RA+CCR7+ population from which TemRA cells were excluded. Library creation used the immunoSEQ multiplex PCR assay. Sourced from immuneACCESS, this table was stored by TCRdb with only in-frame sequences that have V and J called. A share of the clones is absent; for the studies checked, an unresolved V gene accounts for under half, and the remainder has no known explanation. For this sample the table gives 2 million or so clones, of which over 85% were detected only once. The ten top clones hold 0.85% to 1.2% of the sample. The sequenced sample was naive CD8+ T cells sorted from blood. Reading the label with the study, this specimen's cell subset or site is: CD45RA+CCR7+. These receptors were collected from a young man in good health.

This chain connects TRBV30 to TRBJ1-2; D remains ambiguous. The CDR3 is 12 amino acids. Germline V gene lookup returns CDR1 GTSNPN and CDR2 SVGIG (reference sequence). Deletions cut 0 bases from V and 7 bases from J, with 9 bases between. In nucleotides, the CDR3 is TGTGCCTGGAGTGTAGTCCGTGGTGGCTACACCTTC. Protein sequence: CAWSVVRGGYTF.

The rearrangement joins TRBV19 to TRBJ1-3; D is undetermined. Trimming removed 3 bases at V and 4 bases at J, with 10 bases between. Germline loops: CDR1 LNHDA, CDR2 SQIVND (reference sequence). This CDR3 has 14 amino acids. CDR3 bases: TGTGCCAGTAGTATGTTGAAAGACGGAAACACCATATATTTT. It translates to CASSMLKDGNTIYF.

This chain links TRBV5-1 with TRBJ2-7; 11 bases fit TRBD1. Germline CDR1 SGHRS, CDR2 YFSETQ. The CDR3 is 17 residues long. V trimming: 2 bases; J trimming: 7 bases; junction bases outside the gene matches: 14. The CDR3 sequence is CASSLPPGQGVALEQYF. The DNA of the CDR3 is TGCGCCAGCAGCTTACCACCGGGACAGGGGGTCGCGTTAGAGCAGTACTTC. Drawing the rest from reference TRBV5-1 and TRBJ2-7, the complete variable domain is KAGVTQTPRYLIKTRGQQVTLSCSPISGHRSVSWYQQTPGQGLQFLFEYFSETQRNKGNFPGRFSGRQFSNSRSEMNVSTLELGDSALYLCASSLPPGQGVALEQYFGPGTRLTVT.

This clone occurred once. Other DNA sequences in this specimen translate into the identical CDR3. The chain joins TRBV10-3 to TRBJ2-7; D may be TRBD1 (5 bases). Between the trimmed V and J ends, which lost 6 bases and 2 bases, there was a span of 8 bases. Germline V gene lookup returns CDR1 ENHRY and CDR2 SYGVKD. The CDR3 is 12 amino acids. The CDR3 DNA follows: TGTGCCATCAGAGACAGAACCTACGAGCAGTACTTC. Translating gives CAIRDRTYEQYF.

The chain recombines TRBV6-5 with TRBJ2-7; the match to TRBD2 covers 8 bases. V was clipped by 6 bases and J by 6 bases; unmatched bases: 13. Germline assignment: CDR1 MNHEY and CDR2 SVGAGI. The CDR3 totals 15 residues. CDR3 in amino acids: CASRPAGTSLSEQYF. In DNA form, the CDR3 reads TGTGCCAGCAGACCCGCCGGGACTAGTCTGTCCGAGCAGTACTTC.

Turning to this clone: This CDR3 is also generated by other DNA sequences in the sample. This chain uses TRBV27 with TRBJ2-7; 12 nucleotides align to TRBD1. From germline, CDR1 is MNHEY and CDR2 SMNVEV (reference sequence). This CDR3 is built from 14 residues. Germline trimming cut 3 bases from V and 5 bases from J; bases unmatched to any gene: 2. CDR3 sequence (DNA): TGTGCCAGCAGTTTGGGACAGGGGGCCGACGAGCAGTACTTC. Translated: CASSLGQGADEQYF.

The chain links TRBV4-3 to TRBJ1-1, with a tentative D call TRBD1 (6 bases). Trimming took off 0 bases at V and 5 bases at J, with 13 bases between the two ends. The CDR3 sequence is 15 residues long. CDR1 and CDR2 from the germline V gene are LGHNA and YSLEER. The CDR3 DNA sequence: TGCGCCAGCAGCCAAGAGCAGGGGCTTTGGACTGAAGCTTTCTTT. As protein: CASSQEQGLWTEAFF.

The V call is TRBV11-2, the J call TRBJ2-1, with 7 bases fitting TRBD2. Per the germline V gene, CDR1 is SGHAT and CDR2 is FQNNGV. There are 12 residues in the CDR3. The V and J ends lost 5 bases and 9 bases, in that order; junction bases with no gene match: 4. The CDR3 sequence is CASSGGVAEQFF. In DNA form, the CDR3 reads TGTGCCAGCAGCGGGGGGGTCGCTGAGCAGTTCTTC.

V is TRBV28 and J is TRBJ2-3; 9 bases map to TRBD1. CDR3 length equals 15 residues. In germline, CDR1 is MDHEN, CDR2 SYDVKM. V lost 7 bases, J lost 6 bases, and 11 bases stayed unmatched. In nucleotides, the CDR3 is TGTGCCAGCACCCGGGACAGGGCTTTCGGGGATACGCAGTATTTT. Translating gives CASTRDRAFGDTQYF.

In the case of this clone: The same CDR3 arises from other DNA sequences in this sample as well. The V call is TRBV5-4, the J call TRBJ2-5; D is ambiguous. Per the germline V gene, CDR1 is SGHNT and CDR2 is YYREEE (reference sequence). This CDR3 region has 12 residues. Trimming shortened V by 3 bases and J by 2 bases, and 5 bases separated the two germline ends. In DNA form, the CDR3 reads TGTGCCAGCAGCTCCTCACAAGAGACCCAGTACTTC. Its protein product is CASSSSQETQYF.

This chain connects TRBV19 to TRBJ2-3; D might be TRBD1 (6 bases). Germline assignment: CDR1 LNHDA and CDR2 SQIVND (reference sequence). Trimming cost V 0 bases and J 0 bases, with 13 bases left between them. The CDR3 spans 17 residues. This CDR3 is CASSIDLGQISTDTQYF. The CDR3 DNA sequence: TGTGCCAGTAGTATAGACCTGGGACAAATTAGCACAGATACGCAGTATTTT. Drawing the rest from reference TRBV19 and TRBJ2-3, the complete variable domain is DGGITQSPKYLFRKEGQNVTLSCEQNLNHDAMYWYRQDPGQGLRLIYYSQIVNDFQKGDIAEGYSVSREKKESFPLTVTSAQKNPTAFYLCASSIDLGQISTDTQYFGPGTRLTVL.

In nucleotides, the CDR3 is TGTGCCAGCAGGACGCAGGGGGACCAGACCCAGTACTTC. Protein: CASRTQGDQTQYF. The V and J genes are TRBV13 and TRBJ2-5; 7 bases are shared with TRBD1. The CDR3 is made up of 13 amino acids. With V trimmed by 6 bases and J by 6 bases, 7 bases remained unmatched. CDR1 is PRHDT, CDR2 FYEKMQ, per germline (reference sequence).

The CDR3 reads CASSSPTGNLNQPQHF. The CDR3 DNA follows: TGTGCCAGCAGTTCCCCGACAGGGAACCTCAATCAGCCCCAGCATTTT. The rearrangement uses TRBV28 and TRBJ1-5; 7 nucleotides match TRBD1. Germline trimming cut 4 bases from V and 3 bases from J; bases unmatched to any gene: 9. The CDR3 runs 16 residues. Germline assignment: CDR1 MDHEN and CDR2 SYDVKM. Drawing the rest from reference TRBV28 and TRBJ1-5, the complete variable domain is DVKVTQSSRYLVKRTGEKVFLECVQDMDHENMFWYRQDPGLGLRLIYFSYDVKMKEKGDIPEGYSVSREKKERFSLILESASTNQTSMYLCASSSPTGNLNQPQHFGDGTRLSIL.

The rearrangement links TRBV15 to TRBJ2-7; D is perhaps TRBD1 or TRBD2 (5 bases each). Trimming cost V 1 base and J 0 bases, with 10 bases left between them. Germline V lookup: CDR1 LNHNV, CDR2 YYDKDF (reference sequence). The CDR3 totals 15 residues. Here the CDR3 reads CATSRAGDVSYEQYF. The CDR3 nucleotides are TGTGCCACCAGCAGAGCTGGGGACGTCTCCTACGAGCAGTACTTC. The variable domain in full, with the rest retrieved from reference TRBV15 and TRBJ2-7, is DAMVIQNPRYQVTQFGKPVTLSCSQTLNHNVMYWYQQKSSQAPKLLFHYYDKDFNNEADTPDNFQSRRPNTSFCFLDIRSPGLGDTAMYLCATSRAGDVSYEQYFGPGTRLTVT.

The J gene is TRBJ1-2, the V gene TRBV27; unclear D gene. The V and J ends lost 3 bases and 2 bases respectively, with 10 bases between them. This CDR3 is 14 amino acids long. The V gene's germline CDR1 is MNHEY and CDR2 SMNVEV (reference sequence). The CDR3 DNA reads TGTGCCAGCAGTTTCGGAAAAGTGAACTATGGCTACACCTTC. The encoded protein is CASSFGKVNYGYTF.

The CDR3 region is CASSLAVADSTDTQYF. The CDR3 nucleotides read TGTGCCAGCAGCTTGGCCGTAGCGGATAGCACAGATACGCAGTATTTT. The chain carries TRBV5-4 and TRBJ2-3; tentatively, D is TRBD2 (6 bases). Per germline, CDR1 SGHNT and CDR2 YYREEE (reference sequence). CDR3 length: 16 residues. V was cut by 0 bases and J by 0 bases, with 11 bases left in between.

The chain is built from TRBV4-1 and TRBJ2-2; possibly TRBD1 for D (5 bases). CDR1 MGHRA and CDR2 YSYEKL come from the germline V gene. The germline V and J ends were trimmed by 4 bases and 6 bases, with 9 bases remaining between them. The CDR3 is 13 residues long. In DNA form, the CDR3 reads TGCGCCAGCAGCCCCTCCAGGGCCGGGGAGCTGTTTTTT. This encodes CASSPSRAGELFF.

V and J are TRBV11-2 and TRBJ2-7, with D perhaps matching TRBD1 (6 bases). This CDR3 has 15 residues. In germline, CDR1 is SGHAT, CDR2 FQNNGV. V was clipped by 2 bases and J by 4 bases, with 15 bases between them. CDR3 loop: CASSLSLPRGYEQYF. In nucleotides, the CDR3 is TGTGCCAGCAGCTTATCTCTTCCCAGGGGTTACGAGCAGTACTTC.

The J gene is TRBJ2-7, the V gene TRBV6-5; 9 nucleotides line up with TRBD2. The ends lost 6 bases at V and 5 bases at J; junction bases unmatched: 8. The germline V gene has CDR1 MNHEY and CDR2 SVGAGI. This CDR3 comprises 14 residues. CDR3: CASSNDGGRDEQYF. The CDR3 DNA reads TGTGCCAGCAGCAACGATGGCGGGAGGGACGAGCAGTACTTC.

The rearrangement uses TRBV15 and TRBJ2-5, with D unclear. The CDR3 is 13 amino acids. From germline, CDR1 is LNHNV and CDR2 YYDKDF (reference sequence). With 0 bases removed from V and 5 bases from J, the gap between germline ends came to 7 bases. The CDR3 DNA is TGTGCCACCAGCAGAGATCCGTGGGAGACCCAGTACTTC. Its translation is CATSRDPWETQYF.

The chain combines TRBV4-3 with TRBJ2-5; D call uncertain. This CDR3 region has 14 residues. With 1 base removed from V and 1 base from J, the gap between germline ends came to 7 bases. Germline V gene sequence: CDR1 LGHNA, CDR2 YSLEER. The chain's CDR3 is CASSQGRFQETQYF. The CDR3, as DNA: TGCGCCAGCAGCCAAGGTCGGTTCCAAGAGACCCAGTACTTC.

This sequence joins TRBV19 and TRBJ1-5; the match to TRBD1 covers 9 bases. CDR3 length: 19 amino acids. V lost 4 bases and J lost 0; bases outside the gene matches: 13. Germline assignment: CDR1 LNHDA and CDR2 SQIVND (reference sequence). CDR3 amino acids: CASSKGQGTGVFSNQPQHF. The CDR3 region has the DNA TGTGCCAGTAGTAAAGGACAGGGGACGGGGGTGTTTAGCAATCAGCCCCAGCATTTT.

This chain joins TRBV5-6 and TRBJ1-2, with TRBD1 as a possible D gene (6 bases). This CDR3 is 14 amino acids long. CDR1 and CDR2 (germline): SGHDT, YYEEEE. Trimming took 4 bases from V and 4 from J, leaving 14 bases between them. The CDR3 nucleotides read TGTGCCAGCAGCGCGTCACAGGGATTCTATGGCTACACCTTC. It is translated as CASSASQGFYGYTF.

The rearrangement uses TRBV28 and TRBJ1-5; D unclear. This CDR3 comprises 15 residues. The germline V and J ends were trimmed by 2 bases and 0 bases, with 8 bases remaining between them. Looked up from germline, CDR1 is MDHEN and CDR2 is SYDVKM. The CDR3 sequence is CASSLGQVSNQPQHF. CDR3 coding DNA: TGTGCCAGCAGTTTAGGGCAGGTTAGCAATCAGCCCCAGCATTTT.

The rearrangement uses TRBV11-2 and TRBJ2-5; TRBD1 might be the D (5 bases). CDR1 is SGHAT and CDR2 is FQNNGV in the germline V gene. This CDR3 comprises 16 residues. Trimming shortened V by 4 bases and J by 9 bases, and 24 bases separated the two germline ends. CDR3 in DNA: TGTGCCAGCAGCTCCCCTGAGGCTCAGGGCTGGAGTCCCCAGTACTTC. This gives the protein CASSSPEAQGWSPQYF.

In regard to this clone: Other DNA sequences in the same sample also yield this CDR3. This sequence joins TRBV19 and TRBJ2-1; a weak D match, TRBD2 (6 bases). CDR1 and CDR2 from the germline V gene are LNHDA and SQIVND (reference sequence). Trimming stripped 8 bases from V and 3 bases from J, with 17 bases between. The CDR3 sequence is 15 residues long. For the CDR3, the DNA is TGTGCCAGTCGCGGGGCGAGCGGAGTCTACAATGAGCAGTTCTTC. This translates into CASRGASGVYNEQFF.

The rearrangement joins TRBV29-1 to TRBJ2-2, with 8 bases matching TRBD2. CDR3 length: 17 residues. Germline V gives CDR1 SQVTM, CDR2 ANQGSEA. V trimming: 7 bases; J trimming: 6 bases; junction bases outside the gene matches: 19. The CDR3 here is CSAAGGQVNVWAGELFF. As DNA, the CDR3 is TGCAGCGCCGCGGGAGGTCAGGTTAACGTGTGGGCCGGGGAGCTGTTTTTT.

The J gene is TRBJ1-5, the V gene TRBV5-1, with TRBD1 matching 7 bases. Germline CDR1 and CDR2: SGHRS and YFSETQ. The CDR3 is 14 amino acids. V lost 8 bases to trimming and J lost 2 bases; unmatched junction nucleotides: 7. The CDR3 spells CASLPDRRNQPQHF. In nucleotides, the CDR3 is TGCGCCAGTTTACCGGACAGGCGCAATCAGCCCCAGCATTTT.